This T cell receptor beta chain is drawn from a study of shared clonotypes between healthy human individuals. Germline assignment: CDR1 SGHRS and CDR2 YFSETQ. This CDR3 is 14 amino acids long. Trimming pared 4 bases from V and 5 bases from J, leaving 15 bases between. PCR replicates from unsorted PBMC used around 300 ng DNA, and this amount was tens of thousands of T cell genomes. TCRdb's table, derived via immunoSEQ multiplex PCR, lists solely in-frame clones and lacks some. The sample contains about 470,000 clones, around 75% of which appear only once. The clonotype was recovered from a woman aged 40 to 50 in good health. Some clones in this sample may be carry-over from other donors' samples. The rearrangement joins TRBV5-1 to TRBJ2-5; D perhaps matches TRBD1 (6 bases). Sequenced sample: PBMCs. The CDR3 sequence is CASSPGTGLETQYF. CDR3 nucleotide sequence: TGCGCCAGCAGCCCCGGAACAGGGTTGGAGACCCAGTACTTC.